These 26 T cell receptor beta chains were all obtained from the same sample, sequenced in a study of T cell changes during pregnancy in multiple sclerosis. Clones were sequenced by immunoSEQ multiplex PCR, and TCRdb holds only the in-frame ones, with some missing. The table includes tens of thousands of clones, around 90% detected once. This sample comprised peripheral blood, obtained before pregnancy. Source of these receptors: a female donor with multiple sclerosis, enrolled in a pregnancy study.

The chain combines TRBV30 with TRBJ1-3; 9 bases are a match to TRBD1. Germline CDR1 is GTSNPN and CDR2 is SVGIG (reference sequence). The CDR3 has 16 amino acids. V was pared by 3 bases and J by 2 bases, with 8 bases of the junction left unmatched. This CDR3 is CAWRPYGTGTGNTIYF. CDR3 nucleotides: TGTGCCTGGAGGCCCTACGGGACAGGGACTGGAAACACCATATATTTT.

The chain recombines TRBV6-6 with TRBJ1-2, with 7 bases matching TRBD1. The CDR3 runs 14 residues. Germline CDR1 is MNHNY and CDR2 is SVGAGI (reference sequence). With V trimmed by 5 bases and J by 8 bases, 11 bases remained unmatched. DNA of the CDR3: TGTGCCAGCAGTCCTTATGACAGGGCGGGGGGCTACACCTTC. Translated, it gives CASSPYDRAGGYTF.

This clone has a single count. This rearrangement joins TRBV19 to TRBJ1-3, with D tentatively TRBD1 (5 bases). Between the trimmed V and J ends, which lost 5 bases and 5 bases, there was a span of 7 bases. Germline loops: CDR1 LNHDA, CDR2 SQIVND (reference sequence). CDR3 length: 12 residues. CDR3 DNA: TGTGCCAGTAGTCGGACACGAAACACCATATATTTT. Protein sequence: CASSRTRNTIYF.

The CDR3 region has the DNA TGTGCCAGCTCCCCCTTACGGGTCGGGACTAGCGGTTCCTACGAGCAGTACTTC. This codes for CASSPLRVGTSGSYEQYF. The chain couples TRBV18 to TRBJ2-7; TRBD2 matches at 11 bases. The CDR3 consists of 18 residues. Per germline, CDR1 KGHSH and CDR2 LQKENI. The junction had 14 bases not matched to a gene; V was cut back by 6 bases and J by 1 base.

The chain links TRBV4-1 to TRBJ2-5; the match to TRBD2 covers 9 bases. This CDR3 is built from 16 residues. V dropped 0 bases and J dropped 3; count of bases not matched to a gene: 5. The germline CDR1 and CDR2 sequences are MGHRA and YSYEKL. CDR3 region: CASSQEWRGGEETQYF. The DNA for the CDR3 is TGCGCCAGCAGCCAAGAGTGGCGGGGGGGCGAAGAGACCCAGTACTTC.

This chain links TRBV6-4 with TRBJ2-3, with 12 bases lining up with TRBD2. V trimming: 5 bases; J trimming: 6 bases; junction bases outside the gene matches: 6. CDR3 length: 15 amino acids. Germline-derived CDR1 and CDR2 are MRHNA and SNTAGT. This CDR3 is CASSKTSGRTDTQYF. The CDR3 DNA is TGTGCCAGCAGTAAGACTAGCGGGAGAACGGATACGCAGTATTTT.

This clone was observed a few times. CDR3 protein: CATSRDSDRGYGNTIYF. The CDR3 nucleotides read TGTGCCACCAGCAGAGATTCGGACAGGGGGTACGGAAACACCATATATTTT. The rearrangement links TRBV15 to TRBJ1-3; TRBD1 agrees at 10 bases. Looked up from germline, CDR1 is LNHNV and CDR2 is YYDKDF (reference sequence). V dropped 0 bases and J dropped 4; count of bases not matched to a gene: 6. The CDR3 is 17 residues long.

The chain employs TRBV7-2 and TRBJ2-7; D is unresolved. The germline CDR1 and CDR2 sequences are SGHTA and FQGNSA. Trimming removed 1 base from V and 3 bases from J, with 7 bases in between. The CDR3 length is 13 residues. As DNA, the CDR3 is TGTGCCAGCAGCTTAGAATTTCTCTACGAGCAGTACTTC. It encodes CASSLEFLYEQYF.

The gene calls are TRBV7-8 and TRBJ1-1; D is unresolved. The CDR3 extends over 16 amino acids. Germline V gene data show CDR1 as SGHVS and CDR2 as FQNEAQ. The V gene lost 1 base and the J gene lost 2 bases, with 14 bases spanning the gap. The CDR3 reads CASSLVFLFRNTEAFF. The CDR3, as DNA: TGTGCCAGCAGCTTAGTCTTTCTTTTCCGTAACACTGAAGCTTTCTTT.

The chain recombines TRBV13 with TRBJ2-1; tentative D call: TRBD2 (6 bases). Germline V gene data show CDR1 as PRHDT and CDR2 as FYEKMQ (reference sequence). This CDR3 has 13 amino acids. Trimming took 5 bases from V and 10 from J, leaving 15 bases between them. The CDR3 region has the DNA TGTGCCAGCAGCACACGGGACTTCAACGAGCAGTTCTTC. Residues: CASSTRDFNEQFF. Full variable domain (outside the CDR3, taken from reference TRBV13 and TRBJ2-1): AAGVIQSPRHLIKEKRETATLKCYPIPRHDTVYWYQQGPGQDPQFLISFYEKMQSDKGSIPDRFSAQQFSDYHSELNMSSLELGDSALYFCASSTRDFNEQFFGPGTRLTVL.

The chain is built from TRBV11-2 and TRBJ2-1, with TRBD1 identical over 7 bases. V was clipped by 7 bases and J by 4 bases; unmatched bases: 7. From germline, CDR1 is SGHAT and CDR2 FQNNGV. This CDR3 comprises 14 residues. CDR3 nucleotide sequence: TGTGCCAGCAAAACAGGGGTAGGATACAATGAGCAGTTCTTC. It yields the protein CASKTGVGYNEQFF.

The chain couples TRBV10-3 to TRBJ2-1, with D perhaps matching TRBD1 (6 bases). Between the trimmed V and J ends, which lost 4 bases and 8 bases, there was a span of 6 bases. The germline V gene encodes CDR1 ENHRY and CDR2 SYGVKD. There are 11 residues in the CDR3. The CDR3 nucleotides read TGTGCCATCAGTGCAGGGGATGAGCAGTTCTTC. This encodes CAISAGDEQFF.

This chain uses TRBV5-1 with TRBJ1-3, with TRBD1 matching over 8 bases. V gave up 1 base and J gave up 0 bases; unmatched junction bases: 3. This CDR3 comprises 16 residues. The germline V gene has CDR1 SGHRS and CDR2 YFSETQ. CDR3 region: CASSLTGGISGNTIYF. CDR3 nucleotides: TGCGCCAGCAGCTTGACAGGGGGAATCTCTGGAAACACCATATATTTT.

The chain's CDR3 is CASSPGGEQYF. The CDR3 nucleotides are TGTGCCAGCAGCCCGGGGGGGGAGCAGTACTTC. V usage is TRBV11-2 and J usage is TRBJ2-7; 8 bases are a match to TRBD2. From germline, CDR1 is SGHAT and CDR2 FQNNGV. This CDR3 has 11 residues. Trimming at V came to 5 bases and at J to 7 bases, leaving 1 base not matched to a gene.

The sample holds one count of this clone. The J gene is TRBJ2-1, the V gene TRBV1; the table names TRBD2, a call not compared with the DNA. TRBV1 is reported as a pseudogene. This CDR3 spans 15 amino acids. CDR3 DNA: TGCACCAGCAGCCAAGCTAGCGGAGGTTACAATGAGCAGTTCTTC. Translated: CTSSQASGGYNEQFF.

This clone was seen only a few times. The chain has TRBV18 and TRBJ1-1, with unresolved D. The V gene lost 1 base and the J gene lost 3 bases, with 6 bases spanning the gap. The CDR3 sequence is 13 residues long. CDR1 is KGHSH and CDR2 is LQKENI in the germline V gene. This CDR3 is CASSPLPDTEAFF. DNA for the CDR3: TGTGCCAGCTCACCACTCCCCGACACTGAAGCTTTCTTT.

The chain combines TRBV7-6 with TRBJ2-2; D is perhaps TRBD1 (5 bases). CDR1 is SGHVS and CDR2 is FNYEAQ in the germline V gene. CDR3 length: 15 amino acids. Trimming removed 1 base from V and 6 bases from J, with 12 bases in between. The CDR3 region is CASSLVVGPAGELFF. CDR3 DNA sequence: TGTGCCAGCAGCTTAGTGGTGGGGCCGGCCGGGGAGCTGTTTTTT.

The chain joins TRBV18 to TRBJ1-1, with D perhaps TRBD1 (5 bases). Germline CDR1 KGHSH, CDR2 LQKENI. V was trimmed by 3 bases and J by 7 bases, leaving 9 bases between them. The CDR3 is 12 amino acids. The CDR3 nucleotides read TGTGCCAGCTCACCCCAGACAGTTGAAGCTTTCTTT. Its protein product is CASSPQTVEAFF.

V gene TRBV5-1 combines with J gene TRBJ2-2, with 7 positions matching TRBD2. Germline CDR1 reads SGHRS; CDR2 reads YFSETQ. The CDR3 is made up of 16 amino acids. The V gene end was trimmed by 2 bases and the J gene end by 7 bases; junction bases not matched to a gene: 11. As DNA, the CDR3 is TGCGCCAGCAGCTTAGGACTAGTCGGTTATCACGGGGAGCTGTTTTTT. Protein product: CASSLGLVGYHGELFF.

This clone turned up a few times. The J gene is TRBJ2-5, the V gene TRBV6-5; 8 bases agree with TRBD1. Germline lookup yields CDR1 MNHEY and CDR2 SVGAGI. After removal of 6 bases from V and 5 bases from J, the junction contained 11 bases not matched to a gene. The CDR3 is made up of 15 amino acids. The CDR3 region is CASSRSGTGGETQYF. CDR3 in DNA: TGTGCCAGCAGCCGTTCGGGGACAGGAGGCGAGACCCAGTACTTC.

This chain links TRBV29-1 with TRBJ1-1; 8 nucleotides agree with TRBD1. The CDR3 contains 12 residues. Germline CDR1 and CDR2: SQVTM and ANQGSEA. V was clipped by 7 bases and J by 1 base; unmatched bases: 2. The CDR3 here is CSAGQGNTEAFF. CDR3 nucleotides: TGCAGCGCCGGACAGGGGAACACTGAAGCTTTCTTT.

A note on this clone: This sample also contains other DNA sequences that code for the same CDR3. V gene TRBV28 combines with J gene TRBJ2-7, with TRBD2 as a possible D gene (5 bases). Germline CDR1 reads MDHEN; CDR2 reads SYDVKM. CDR3 length equals 12 residues. V lost 2 bases to trimming and J lost 3 bases, with 5 bases between them. The CDR3 here is CASSLGSYEQYF. The CDR3 DNA is TGTGCCAGCAGTTTAGGGAGCTACGAGCAGTACTTC.

The rearrangement uses TRBV11-3 and TRBJ2-2; 10 bases line up with TRBD2. The CDR3 totals 17 residues. The V gene's germline CDR1 is SGHNT and CDR2 YENEEA. The trim removed 1 base at V and 5 bases at J, leaving 7 bases unmatched. This CDR3 reads CASSLVASGSGTGELFF. The CDR3 coding sequence is TGTGCCAGCAGCTTAGTGGCTAGCGGGAGTGGGACCGGGGAGCTGTTTTTT.

This chain links TRBV7-9 with TRBJ1-4; D may be TRBD1 (5 bases). The germline V gene encodes CDR1 SEHNR and CDR2 FQNEAQ (reference sequence). The CDR3 is 14 amino acids. V lost 8 bases, J lost 6 bases, and 16 bases lay in between. The CDR3 protein is CASGLGGWDEKLFF. The CDR3 DNA reads as TGTGCCAGCGGCCTGGGGGGGTGGGATGAAAAACTGTTTTTT.

Only one count was recorded for this clone. The chain employs TRBV11-3 and TRBJ2-2, with D possibly being TRBD1 (5 bases). The CDR3 totals 16 residues. Looked up from germline, CDR1 is SGHNT and CDR2 is YENEEA. The V gene lost 3 bases and the J gene lost 3 bases, with 14 bases spanning the gap. This chain's CDR3 is CASSFMRQPYTGELFF. CDR3 in DNA: TGTGCCAGCAGCTTTATGAGACAGCCCTACACCGGGGAGCTGTTTTTT.

The chain employs TRBV2 and TRBJ1-1; 8 bases agree with TRBD1. The trim removed 6 bases at V and 5 bases at J, leaving 8 bases unmatched. The CDR3 covers 14 residues. The V gene's germline CDR1 is SNHLY and CDR2 FYNNEI. CDR3 DNA sequence: TGTGCCAGCAGCGCCGGACAGGGAGAGACTGAAGCTTTCTTT. As protein: CASSAGQGETEAFF. Full variable domain (missing parts from reference TRBV2 and TRBJ1-1): EPEVTQTPSHQVTQMGQEVILRCVPISNHLYFYWYRQILGQKVEFLVSFYNNEISEKSEIFDDQFSVERPDGSNFTLKIRSTKLEDSAMYFCASSAGQGETEAFFGQGTRLTVV.